Following are 14 T cell receptor beta chains from one sample sequenced in a study of blood T cells in healthy people across ages. The second PCR ran roughly 7 to 12 cycles with a sample-barcoded 5' primer and J-beta primers. TCRdb re-called the 5' RACE reads with MiXCR, one entry per CDR3 protein. This sample yields fewer than 1,000,000 distinct CDR3 sequences, of which roughly 44% are seen a single time; about 19% belongs to the top ten. Sequencing input: blood. Receptors originate from a man in his 60s in good health.

The chain employs TRBV11-2 and TRBJ2-1; D may be TRBD2 (6 bases). There are 16 residues in the CDR3. Germline V gene lookup returns CDR1 SGHAT and CDR2 FQNNGV. V was trimmed by 1 base and J by 3 bases, leaving 13 bases between them. The CDR3 sequence: CASSLAGVLIYNEQFF. The CDR3 DNA reads TGTGCCAGCAGCTTAGCGGGGGTTCTTATCTACAATGAGCAGTTCTTC.

The sample holds a few counts of this clonotype. V usage is TRBV18 and J usage is TRBJ2-5; tentative D call: TRBD2 (7 bases). The DNA end is a closer match to TRBJ2-7, so the J assignment may be wrong. The CDR3 has 14 amino acids. CDR1 and CDR2 from the germline V gene are KGHSH and LQKENI. The CDR3 loop reads CASSWGGGTYEQYF. The CDR3 DNA reads as TGTGCCAGCTCCTGGGGAGGGGGTACCTACGAGCAGTACTTC.

The chain links TRBV5-1 to TRBJ2-7; D not resolved. V was cut by 4 bases and J by 3 bases, with 11 bases left in between. Germline CDR1 SGHRS, CDR2 YFSETQ. CDR3 size: 13 residues. CDR3 nucleotide sequence: TGCGCCAGCAGCGTGGAAGGGCTCTACGAGCAGTACTTC. Its protein is CASSVEGLYEQYF. Filled out from reference TRBV5-1 and TRBJ2-7, the complete variable domain reads KAGVTQTPRYLIKTRGQQVTLSCSPISGHRSVSWYQQTPGQGLQFLFEYFSETQRNKGNFPGRFSGRQFSNSRSEMNVSTLELGDSALYLCASSVEGLYEQYFGPGTRLTVT.

The V gene is TRBV12-3 or TRBV12-4, the J gene TRBJ1-5, with D tentatively TRBD1 (5 bases). This CDR3 region has 16 residues. Trimming left V 4 bases short and J 4 bases short, with 17 bases between. As DNA, the CDR3 is TGTGCCAGCAGTTCCCTCCCTAGGGGTGGGAATCAGCCCCAGCATTTT. Translation: CASSSLPRGGNQPQHF.

This rearrangement joins TRBV5-6 to TRBJ2-1; 8 bases line up with TRBD2. V was pared by 4 bases and J by 6 bases, with 9 bases of the junction left unmatched. This CDR3 comprises 15 residues. Germline V gene lookup returns CDR1 SGHDT and CDR2 YYEEEE. For the CDR3, the DNA is TGTGCCAGCAGCGCCTTAGCGGGGACGGGCAATGAGCAGTTCTTC. Residues: CASSALAGTGNEQFF.

This clonotype was picked up a small number of times. V gene TRBV28 combines with J gene TRBJ2-5; D gene uncertain. Trimming pared 6 bases from V and 4 bases from J, leaving 9 bases between. Germline V CDR1 and CDR2: MDHEN, SYDVKM. The CDR3 sequence is 12 residues long. The CDR3 DNA reads TGTGCCAGCAGCCCCCTTTCAGAGACCCAGTACTTC. It is translated as CASSPLSETQYF.

The chain uses TRBV7-2 and TRBJ2-5; D unresolved. The germline gives CDR1 SGHTA, CDR2 FQGNSA. The CDR3 runs 15 residues. The ends were cut back, 4 bases at V and 1 base at J, with 13 bases in the middle. CDR3 region: CASSSSSAAQETQYF. CDR3 bases: TGTGCCAGCAGCTCTTCCTCTGCCGCCCAAGAGACCCAGTACTTC.

This clonotype appeared a few times. The genes are TRBV21-1 and TRBJ2-6; the DNA was not used to check the table's D call, TRBD1. TRBV21-1 constitutes a pseudogene. The CDR3 has 17 amino acids. DNA of the CDR3: TGTGCCAGCAGCATCCGGGACAGGTCTTCTGGGGCCAACGTCCTGACTTTC. Encoded protein: CASSIRDRSSGANVLTF.

As to this clonotype: An end of the junction does not agree with germline; a read error may underlie this. The chain combines TRBV7-3 with TRBJ2-1, with D possibly being TRBD2 (6 bases). The CDR3 is made up of 15 amino acids. Per the germline V gene, CDR1 is SGHTA and CDR2 is FQGTGA. Here the CDR3 DNA reads TGTGCCAGCAGATTAACCGGCCGGGACTCAGAGGAGCAGTTCTTC. Amino acid sequence: CASRLTGRDSEEQFF. Full variable domain (missing parts from reference TRBV7-3 and TRBJ2-1): GAGVSQTPSNKVTEKGKYVELRCDPISGHTALYWYRQSLGQGPEFLIYFQGTGAADDSGLPNDRFFAVRPEGSVSTLKIQRTERGDSAVYLCASRLTGRDSEEQFFGPGTRLTVL.

In its sample, this clonotype was seen a few times. The chain couples TRBV7-2 to TRBJ2-2; D unclear. CDR3 size: 15 residues. The V gene lost 3 bases and the J gene lost 5 bases, with 13 bases spanning the gap. Germline-derived CDR1 and CDR2 are SGHTA and FQGNSA. The CDR3 DNA is TGTGCCAGCAGCTTGGACCCGGCTAGGACCGGGGAGCTGTTTTTT. This encodes CASSLDPARTGELFF.

The CDR3: CASSQDRISLTGELFF. CDR3 coding DNA: TGCGCCAGCAGCCAAGATCGTATTAGCCTCACCGGGGAGCTGTTTTTT. J is TRBJ2-2 and V is TRBV4-3; D is uncertain. V was cut by 0 bases and J by 4 bases, with 12 bases left in between. Germline V gene lookup returns CDR1 LGHNA and CDR2 YSLEER. The CDR3 spans 16 residues.

This clonotype came up a few times. This chain uses TRBV20-1 with TRBJ2-7; either TRBD1 or TRBD2 may fit D (5 bases each). This CDR3 is built from 14 residues. Germline V gene lookup returns CDR1 DFQATT and CDR2 SNEGSKA (reference sequence). Trimming took 6 bases from V and 6 from J, leaving 21 bases between them. DNA of the CDR3: TGCAGTGCCCTCGTCGGGACCTCGACCTCCGAGCAGTACTTC. Translation: CSALVGTSTSEQYF.

V and J are TRBV12-3 or TRBV12-4 and TRBJ2-5; 8 bases line up with TRBD2. The junction had 8 bases not matched to a gene; V was cut back by 3 bases and J by 2 bases. This CDR3 is 16 amino acids long. Here the CDR3 reads CASSFYSGVLQETQYF. CDR3 in DNA: TGTGCCAGCAGTTTCTATAGCGGGGTGCTTCAAGAGACCCAGTACTTC.

This chain joins TRBV5-1 and TRBJ2-1; 9 bases match TRBD2. V lost 7 bases and J lost 3; bases outside the gene matches: 8. Per germline, CDR1 SGHRS and CDR2 YFSETQ. This CDR3 contains 15 residues. CDR3 DNA sequence: TGCGCCAGCCGAGCACCTAGCGGGGACTACAATGAGCAGTTCTTC. The encoded protein is CASRAPSGDYNEQFF.